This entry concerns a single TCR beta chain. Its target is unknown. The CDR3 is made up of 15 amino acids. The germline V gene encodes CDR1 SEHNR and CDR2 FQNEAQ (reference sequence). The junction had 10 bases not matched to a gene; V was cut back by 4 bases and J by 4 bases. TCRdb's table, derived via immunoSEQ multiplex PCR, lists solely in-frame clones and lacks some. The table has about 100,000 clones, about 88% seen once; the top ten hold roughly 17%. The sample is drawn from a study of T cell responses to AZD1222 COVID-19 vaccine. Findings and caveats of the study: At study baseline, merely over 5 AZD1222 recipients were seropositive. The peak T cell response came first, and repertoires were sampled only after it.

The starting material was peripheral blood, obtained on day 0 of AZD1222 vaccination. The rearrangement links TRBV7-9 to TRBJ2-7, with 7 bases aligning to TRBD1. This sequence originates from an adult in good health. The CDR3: CASSSTGQPSYEQYF. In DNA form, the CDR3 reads TGTGCCAGCAGCTCGACAGGGCAGCCCTCGTACGAGCAGTACTTC.